These 24 T cell receptor beta chains were sequenced from one sample in a study of cytomegalovirus exposure and HLA in healthy donors. The primer mix had 60 Vbeta and 13 Jbeta primers. TCRdb's copy holds only in-frame clones and misses some; the assay was immunoSEQ multiplex PCR. The sample shows about 150,000 clones, roughly 75% of them seen only once. The sample comprised PBMCs. These receptors were collected from a man between 18 and 29 years old in good health and CMV-seronegative.

The chain joins TRBV6-6 to TRBJ2-1; D is unresolved. With 2 bases removed from V and 4 bases from J, the gap between germline ends came to 3 bases. Germline lookup yields CDR1 MNHNY and CDR2 SVGAGI (reference sequence). This CDR3 has 12 amino acids. CDR3: CASSYIYNEQFF. The DNA of the CDR3 is TGTGCCAGCAGTTACATATACAATGAGCAGTTCTTC.

The chain is built from TRBV4-3 and TRBJ2-7, with 12 positions matching TRBD1. The length of the CDR3 is 17 residues. V lost 0 bases and J lost 7; bases outside the gene matches: 10. Germline loops: CDR1 LGHNA, CDR2 YSLEER. The CDR3 region is CASSQEAQGQGAREQYF. In DNA, the CDR3 is TGCGCCAGCAGCCAAGAAGCCCAGGGACAGGGGGCGCGGGAGCAGTACTTC.

The rearrangement uses TRBV2 and TRBJ1-2; 9 nucleotides align to TRBD1. Looked up from germline, CDR1 is SNHLY and CDR2 is FYNNEI. This CDR3 contains 14 residues. J gave up 7 bases and V 9 bases, and 12 bases lay outside the gene matches. CDR3 coding DNA: TGTGCCAGTTCTCTTACAGGGGGCTATAGTGGCTACACCTTC. Its translation is CASSLTGGYSGYTF.

The chain joins TRBV5-6 to TRBJ1-2; 9 bases map to TRBD1. From germline, CDR1 is SGHDT and CDR2 YYEEEE. The CDR3 length is 14 residues. V lost 5 bases and J lost 3; bases outside the gene matches: 5. The DNA for the CDR3 is TGTGCCAGCAGACCGGGACAGGGAGACTATGGCTACACCTTC. Protein: CASRPGQGDYGYTF. Combining the CDR3 with reference TRBV5-6 and TRBJ1-2 gives the whole variable domain DAGVTQSPTHLIKTRGQQVTLRCSPKSGHDTVSWYQQALGQGPQFIFQYYEEEERQRGNFPDRFSGHQFPNYSSELNVNALLLGDSALYLCASRPGQGDYGYTFGSGTRLTVV.

V is TRBV29-1 and J is TRBJ2-3, with 7 bases lining up with TRBD2. V trimming: 7 bases; J trimming: 1 base; junction bases outside the gene matches: 8. This CDR3 has 14 amino acids. In germline, CDR1 is SQVTM, CDR2 ANQGSEA. CDR3 region: CSARLSGGTDTQYF. DNA of the CDR3: TGCAGCGCCAGACTAAGCGGGGGCACAGATACGCAGTATTTT.

This rearrangement joins TRBV7-6 to TRBJ2-7, with TRBD1 identical over 10 bases. There are 16 residues in the CDR3. Trimming took 1 base from V and 5 from J; bases not matched to a gene: 8. Germline CDR1 SGHVS, CDR2 FNYEAQ. The CDR3 is CASSLDSGTGVHEQYF. Written as DNA, the CDR3 is TGTGCCAGCAGCTTAGACTCAGGGACAGGGGTTCACGAGCAGTACTTC.

This rearrangement joins TRBV5-4 to TRBJ2-5; 13 bases map to TRBD2. The V gene end was trimmed by 3 bases and the J gene end by 5 bases; junction bases not matched to a gene: 10. The CDR3 runs to 17 residues. Per the germline V gene, CDR1 is SGHNT and CDR2 is YYREEE (reference sequence). CDR3 bases: TGTGCCAGCAGCTATCGGACTAGCGGGAGATATACGGAGACCCAGTACTTC. Its translation is CASSYRTSGRYTETQYF.

V and J are TRBV10-3 and TRBJ2-6; D unclear. Trimming left V 0 bases short and J 0 bases short, with 12 bases between. CDR3 length equals 18 residues. The germline CDR1 and CDR2 sequences are ENHRY and SYGVKD. CDR3 residues: CAISESEAGGSGANVLTF. The DNA of the CDR3 is TGTGCCATCAGTGAGTCAGAGGCCGGCGGCTCTGGGGCCAACGTCCTGACTTTC.

V usage is TRBV6-1 and J usage is TRBJ1-2, with D possibly being TRBD1 (6 bases). Trimming took off 8 bases at V and 1 base at J, with 11 bases between the two ends. This CDR3 is 13 amino acids long. Germline CDR1 is MNHNS and CDR2 is SASEGT. The CDR3 region has the DNA TGTGCCAGCGGGGAGGGGGTTAACTATGGCTACACCTTC. Translated: CASGEGVNYGYTF.

Worth noting for this clone: Different DNA sequences within this sample yield the same CDR3. V and J are TRBV27 and TRBJ2-1; 8 positions agree with TRBD1. Losses at the gene ends were 4 bases for V and 8 bases for J; bases not matched to a gene: 19. Germline assignment: CDR1 MNHEY and CDR2 SMNVEV (reference sequence). This CDR3 has 18 residues. This chain's CDR3 is CASSSLGQGKGVLDEQFF. CDR3 coding DNA: TGTGCCAGCAGTTCACTCGGACAGGGTAAAGGTGTACTCGATGAGCAGTTCTTC.

CDR3 sequence: CASGSTGNQYF. The CDR3 DNA reads TGTGCTAGTGGTTCCACAGGGAACCAGTACTTC. The rearrangement links TRBV12-5 to TRBJ2-5; the D gene is possibly TRBD1 (6 bases). V was pared by 4 bases and J by 10 bases, with 10 bases between. The CDR3 runs to 11 residues. CDR1 and CDR2 (germline): LGHNT, FRNRAP.

This chain links TRBV11-2 with TRBJ2-7; no reliable D call. The CDR3 extends over 14 amino acids. Trimming took 3 bases from V and 4 from J, leaving 13 bases between them. Germline lookup yields CDR1 SGHAT and CDR2 FQNNGV. CDR3 nucleotides: TGTGCCAGCAGCTTTGCCGGGTCGATTTACGAGCAGTACTTC. This codes for CASSFAGSIYEQYF.

This clone came up a few times. V usage is TRBV19 and J usage is TRBJ1-2; D possibly corresponds to TRBD1 (6 bases). Deletions cut 7 bases from V and 5 bases from J, with 17 bases between. Germline V CDR1 and CDR2: LNHDA, SQIVND (reference sequence). The CDR3 contains 14 residues. As DNA, the CDR3 is TGTGCCAGTATTGCTACCGGGACAACTTATGGCTACACCTTC. Protein product: CASIATGTTYGYTF.

The chain uses TRBV10-1 and TRBJ2-7; 10 bases fit TRBD1. V dropped 4 bases and J dropped 5; count of bases not matched to a gene: 2. The germline V gene encodes CDR1 WNHNN and CDR2 SYGVQD (reference sequence). This CDR3 contains 13 residues. CDR3 nucleotide sequence: TGCGCCAGCAGTGCTGGGACAGGGGACGAGCAGTACTTC. It encodes CASSAGTGDEQYF.

J is TRBJ2-1 and V is TRBV4-1; a possible D gene is TRBD2 (5 bases). This CDR3 is built from 15 residues. Trimming left V 4 bases short and J 2 bases short, with 12 bases between. Germline V CDR1 and CDR2: MGHRA, YSYEKL. The CDR3 loop reads CASSPRTLPYNEQFF. The DNA of the CDR3 is TGCGCCAGCAGCCCCCGGACTCTACCCTACAATGAGCAGTTCTTC.

The genes are TRBV28 and TRBJ2-5; TRBD1 agrees at 8 bases. The CDR3 length is 15 residues. Germline V gene data show CDR1 as MDHEN and CDR2 as SYDVKM. V gave up 4 bases and J gave up 5 bases; unmatched junction bases: 9. Here the CDR3 DNA reads TGTGCCAGCAGTTCAGGACAGGGAACGAAGGAGACCCAGTACTTC. This codes for CASSSGQGTKETQYF.

The chain joins TRBV11-2 to TRBJ2-7; possible D gene TRBD2, 6 bases. The CDR3 extends over 16 amino acids. V was shortened by 0 bases and J by 3 bases, with 15 bases between the two germline ends. The germline V gene has CDR1 SGHAT and CDR2 FQNNGV. This CDR3 is CASSLDRTSTHYEQYF. Here the CDR3 DNA reads TGTGCCAGCAGCTTAGACCGAACTAGCACCCACTACGAGCAGTACTTC.

This clone was detected only a few times. The chain uses TRBV15 and TRBJ2-3; 9 nucleotides line up with TRBD2. The V segment lost 0 bases and the J segment 4 bases; nucleotides outside the gene matches: 8. Germline CDR1 LNHNV, CDR2 YYDKDF (reference sequence). The CDR3 contains 17 residues. The CDR3 sequence: CATSREVAGERPDTQYF. In DNA form, the CDR3 reads TGTGCCACCAGCAGAGAGGTAGCGGGAGAGCGTCCAGATACGCAGTATTTT.

The rearrangement links TRBV10-2 to TRBJ2-5; 8 positions agree with TRBD1. The V gene's germline CDR1 is WSHSY and CDR2 SAAADI. The V and J ends lost 6 bases and 5 bases, in that order; junction bases with no gene match: 5. This CDR3 has 13 amino acids. CDR3 DNA: TGCGCCAGCAGCCTTCAGGGGGCGGAGACCCAGTACTTC. Protein product: CASSLQGAETQYF.

This sequence joins TRBV5-6 and TRBJ2-5, with 8 bases matching TRBD2. The CDR3 is 19 amino acids. J was trimmed by 1 base and V by 2 bases; bases with no gene match: 16. Germline loops: CDR1 SGHDT, CDR2 YYEEEE. The chain's CDR3 is CASSLPVPRTSIGQETQYF. The CDR3 nucleotides are TGTGCCAGCAGCTTACCCGTGCCGCGGACTAGCATAGGCCAAGAGACCCAGTACTTC.

V gene TRBV18 combines with J gene TRBJ2-7, with 7 nucleotides matching TRBD1. With V trimmed by 3 bases and J by 1 base, 3 bases remained unmatched. Germline V gene sequence: CDR1 KGHSH, CDR2 LQKENI. This CDR3 contains 14 residues. The CDR3 spells CASSPGTESYEQYF. The CDR3, as DNA: TGTGCCAGCTCACCCGGGACAGAATCCTACGAGCAGTACTTC.

In its sample, this clone was seen a few times. The chain recombines TRBV11-3 with TRBJ2-1; D might be TRBD1 (6 bases). Trimming shortened V by 2 bases and J by 8 bases, and 16 bases separated the two germline ends. Germline values: CDR1 SGHNT, CDR2 YENEEA. This CDR3 is built from 15 residues. CDR3 sequence (DNA): TGTGCCAGCAGCTTAAATCCAGGGGATTTATATGAGCAGTTCTTC. Its protein product is CASSLNPGDLYEQFF.

This chain links TRBV5-5 with TRBJ2-1; the D gene is possibly TRBD2 (6 bases). Per the germline V gene, CDR1 is SGHKS and CDR2 is YYEKEE (reference sequence). The CDR3 is made up of 13 amino acids. The V gene lost 0 bases and the J gene lost 9 bases, with 10 bases spanning the gap. The chain's CDR3 is CASSLGTGGEQFF. The CDR3 DNA sequence: TGTGCCAGCAGCTTGGGGACCGGGGGTGAGCAGTTCTTC.

This clone has just a few counts. The chain joins TRBV6-5 to TRBJ2-7, with 9 bases matching TRBD1. V dropped 6 bases and J dropped 1; count of bases not matched to a gene: 4. The germline CDR1 and CDR2 sequences are MNHEY and SVGAGI. The CDR3 length is 14 residues. The DNA of the CDR3 is TGTGCCAGCAGCCAAGGGACAGGGTCCTACGAGCAGTACTTC. Encoded protein: CASSQGTGSYEQYF.